The rows below give T cell receptor beta chains drawn from one sample of a study of sequential checkpoint blockade in melanoma. The protocol was immunoSEQ multiplex PCR, while the TCRdb copy is restricted to in-frame clones and leaves out a portion. The sample contains approximately 10,000 clones, about four fifths of which appear only once. The source was CD8+ T cells sorted from blood (inferred from file names), collected from a patient given nivolumab and ipilimumab in sequence. Receptors were obtained from a human donor with melanoma. Both conserved end residues are part of each CDR3. D genes are given only for firm matches. Expanded clones get a size class; other rows say once, few or many, or leave the size out.

J: TRBJ1-4
D: -
V: TRBV7-8
size: -
CDR3: CASSLALLKAANEKLFF
DNA: TGTGCCAGCAGCTTAGCCCTGCTTAAGGCGGCTAATGAAAAACTGTTTTTT

J: TRBJ1-1
D: TRBD1
V: TRBV19
size: once
CDR3: CASSNGVGGYTEAFF
DNA: TGTGCCAGTAGCAATGGTGTAGGGGGCTACACTGAAGCTTTCTTT

J: TRBJ2-6
D: -
V: TRBV27
size: -
CDR3: CASTSSGANVLTF
DNA: TGTGCCAGCACCTCCTCGGGGGCCAACGTCCTGACTTTC

J: TRBJ2-1
D: TRBD2
V: TRBV15
size: -
CDR3: CATSRTSGGNYNEQFF
DNA: TGTGCCACCAGCAGAACTAGCGGGGGGAACTACAATGAGCAGTTCTTC

J: TRBJ2-1
D: TRBD1
V: TRBV7-9
size: -
CDR3: CASSFSTGYEVAKGEQFF
DNA: TGTGCCAGCAGCTTTTCGACAGGGTATGAAGTCGCTAAGGGTGAGCAGTTCTTC

J: TRBJ2-3
D: -
V: TRBV4-3
size: -
CDR3: CASSQDRGPSTDTQYF
DNA: TGCGCCAGCAGCCAAGATCGAGGGCCTAGCACAGATACGCAGTATTTT

J: TRBJ2-7
D: TRBD1
V: TRBV5-1
size: -
CDR3: CASSLGTGAYEQYF
DNA: TGCGCCAGCAGCTTAGGGACAGGGGCCTACGAGCAGTACTTC

J: TRBJ2-2
D: TRBD1
V: TRBV6-5
size: -
CDR3: CASSAGTGDTGELFF
DNA: TGTGCCAGCAGTGCCGGGACAGGGGACACCGGGGAGCTGTTTTTT

J: TRBJ2-2
D: -
V: TRBV6-5
size: -
CDR3: CASSLMTGGELFF
DNA: TGTGCCAGCAGTTTGATGACAGGCGGGGAGCTGTTTTTT

J: TRBJ2-7
D: TRBD1
V: TRBV9
size: -
CDR3: CASSPDREATYEQYF
DNA: TGTGCCAGCAGCCCGGACAGGGAAGCCACCTACGAGCAGTACTTC

J: TRBJ2-5
D: TRBD2
V: TRBV9
size: few
CDR3: CASKPGASGGLETQYF
DNA: TGTGCCAGCAAGCCCGGGGCTAGCGGGGGTTTGGAGACCCAGTACTTC

J: TRBJ2-7
D: TRBD2
V: TRBV7-9
size: -
CDR3: CASSPSGTAYEQYF
DNA: TGTGCCAGCAGCCCCAGCGGGACTGCCTACGAGCAGTACTTC

J: TRBJ2-7
D: TRBD1
V: TRBV7-9
size: once
CDR3: CASSLLRDSDTYEQYF
DNA: TGTGCCAGCAGCTTACTCAGGGACAGCGACACCTACGAGCAGTACTTC

J: TRBJ2-2
D: TRBD1
V: TRBV9
size: -
CDR3: CASRQGANTGELFF
DNA: TGTGCCAGCCGACAGGGGGCGAACACCGGGGAGCTGTTTTTT

J: TRBJ2-1
D: -
V: TRBV2
size: -
CDR3: CASSEAYGNEQFF
DNA: TGTGCCAGCAGTGAAGCCTACGGCAATGAGCAGTTCTTC

J: TRBJ1-2
D: -
V: TRBV4-2
size: -
CDR3: CASSQDNGYTF
DNA: TGTGCCAGCAGCCAAGATAATGGCTACACCTTC

J: TRBJ2-7
D: TRBD2
V: TRBV4-3
size: -
CDR3: CASSQDPPGLETSYEQYF
DNA: TGCGCCAGCAGCCAAGATCCTCCGGGACTAGAAACCTCCTACGAGCAGTACTTC

J: TRBJ2-5
D: -
V: TRBV9
size: -
CDR3: CASSARGGLGETQYF
DNA: TGTGCCAGCAGCGCCCGGGGTGGCTTAGGGGAGACCCAGTACTTC

J: TRBJ2-1
D: TRBD2
V: TRBV27
size: -
CDR3: CASRTGTSGYNEQFF
DNA: TGTGCCAGCAGGACCGGGACTAGCGGTTACAATGAGCAGTTCTTC

J: TRBJ2-7
D: -
V: TRBV4-3
size: once
CDR3: CASSQGLAVYEQYF
DNA: TGCGCCAGCAGCCAAGGTCTAGCTGTCTACGAGCAGTACTTC

J: TRBJ2-3
D: -
V: TRBV29-1
size: -
CDR3: CSAHQGLTDTQYF
DNA: TGCAGCGCCCACCAGGGACTCACAGATACGCAGTATTTT

J: TRBJ1-4
D: TRBD1
V: TRBV11-2
size: -
CDR3: CASSTGTGGYEKLFF
DNA: TGTGCCAGCAGCACCGGGACAGGGGGCTATGAAAAACTGTTTTTT

J: TRBJ2-3
D: TRBD2
V: TRBV5-1
size: -
CDR3: CASSETSGGARDTQYF
DNA: TGCGCCAGCAGCGAGACTAGCGGGGGGGCGAGAGATACGCAGTATTTT

J: TRBJ2-7
D: TRBD2
V: TRBV9
size: -
CDR3: CASSARTSGVYEQYF
DNA: TGTGCCAGCAGCGCCCGAACTAGCGGGGTTTACGAGCAGTACTTC

J: TRBJ1-1
D: -
V: TRBV7-9
size: -
CDR3: CASSLVGGKTRNTEAFF
DNA: TGTGCCAGCAGCTTAGTCGGGGGGAAAACAAGGAACACTGAAGCTTTCTTT

J: TRBJ1-1
D: -
V: TRBV6-5
size: -
CDR3: CASNPTGMNTEAFF
DNA: TGTGCCAGTAACCCGACAGGAATGAACACTGAAGCTTTCTTT

J: TRBJ2-2
D: -
V: TRBV7-9
size: once
CDR3: CASSLSPRETGELFF
DNA: TGTGCCAGCAGCTTATCTCCGAGGGAAACCGGGGAGCTGTTTTTT

J: TRBJ2-3
D: -
V: TRBV9
size: -
CDR3: CASSVIRTSADTQYF
DNA: TGTGCCAGCAGCGTAATTAGAACTAGTGCAGATACGCAGTATTTT

J: TRBJ2-5
D: TRBD1
V: TRBV5-4
size: -
CDR3: CASSIELGRGYQETQYF
DNA: TGTGCCAGCAGCATTGAGTTAGGCAGGGGGTACCAAGAGACCCAGTACTTC

J: TRBJ2-1
D: TRBD2
V: TRBV4-2
size: -
CDR3: CASSQVGRGNEQFF
DNA: TGTGCCAGCAGCCAAGTCGGGAGGGGTAATGAGCAGTTCTTC

J: TRBJ2-5
D: -
V: TRBV29-1
size: -
CDR3: CSVEEGLGLGTQYF
DNA: TGCAGCGTTGAAGAAGGATTGGGCTTGGGGACCCAGTACTTC